These 26 T cell receptor beta chains share one sample of origin, sequenced in a study of T cell responses to AZD1222 COVID-19 vaccine. TCRdb keeps only in-frame clones here, not all; method: immunoSEQ multiplex PCR. The sample records 90,000 to 95,000 clones, more than 75% being singletons. The sequences come from peripheral blood, collected on day 0 of AZD1222 vaccination. These receptors all stem from an adult in good health.

The chain couples TRBV27 to TRBJ2-7, with D perhaps matching TRBD2 (5 bases). This CDR3 has 15 residues. Germline V CDR1 and CDR2: MNHEY, SMNVEV (reference sequence). Trimming took 2 bases from V and 3 from J, leaving 14 bases between them. The CDR3 DNA follows: TGTGCCAGCAGTTTAAACAGCGGTGCCCTCTACGAGCAGTACTTC. It encodes CASSLNSGALYEQYF.

The chain employs TRBV2 and TRBJ2-1; D is possibly TRBD2 (5 bases). CDR3 length: 13 amino acids. Germline V CDR1 and CDR2: SNHLY, FYNNEI. Trimming shortened V by 6 bases and J by 7 bases, and 13 bases separated the two germline ends. CDR3 sequence: CASREDLNNEQFF. The CDR3 coding sequence is TGTGCCAGCAGGGAGGACTTGAATAATGAGCAGTTCTTC.

The chain couples TRBV15 to TRBJ2-7; possible D gene TRBD1, 6 bases. The CDR3 is 16 amino acids. CDR1 and CDR2 (germline): LNHNV, YYDKDF (reference sequence). V dropped 3 bases and J dropped 6 bases, with 21 bases sitting between them. The CDR3 sequence: CATSRGFTQGQAEQYF. CDR3 coding DNA: TGTGCCACCAGCAGGGGCTTCACACAGGGTCAGGCCGAGCAGTACTTC.

V gene TRBV2 combines with J gene TRBJ2-3; 12 bases fit TRBD2. The CDR3 extends over 17 amino acids. Germline-derived CDR1 and CDR2 are SNHLY and FYNNEI. V shed 7 bases and J 2 bases; nucleotides not matched to a gene: 10. The CDR3 nucleotides are TGTGCCAGCAAGGAAAGGCGACTAGCGGGAGACACAGATACGCAGTATTTT. It codes for CASKERRLAGDTDTQYF. Full variable domain (outside the CDR3, taken from reference TRBV2 and TRBJ2-3): EPEVTQTPSHQVTQMGQEVILRCVPISNHLYFYWYRQILGQKVEFLVSFYNNEISEKSEIFDDQFSVERPDGSNFTLKIRSTKLEDSAMYFCASKERRLAGDTDTQYFGPGTRLTVL.

The chain joins TRBV7-3 to TRBJ1-6; 9 positions match TRBD1. The CDR3 extends over 15 amino acids. V was clipped by 5 bases and J by 10 bases; unmatched bases: 9. In germline, CDR1 is SGHTA, CDR2 FQGTGA. The CDR3 spells CASSDGTGKGSPLHF. The CDR3 nucleotides are TGTGCCAGCAGCGACGGGACAGGGAAGGGGTCACCCCTCCACTTT.

The rearrangement uses TRBV2 and TRBJ1-2, with D unclear. The V end lost 3 bases, the J end lost 0 bases, and 5 bases lay between the germline ends. Germline CDR1 and CDR2: SNHLY and FYNNEI. The CDR3 length is 13 residues. CDR3 nucleotide sequence: TGTGCCAGCAGTGAGGAGACTAACTATGGCTACACCTTC. It codes for CASSEETNYGYTF.

The chain is built from TRBV10-1 and TRBJ2-5; tentative D call: TRBD2 (6 bases). CDR1 WNHNN and CDR2 SYGVQD come from the germline V gene (reference sequence). CDR3 length equals 13 residues. Trimming stripped 6 bases from V and 5 bases from J, with 13 bases between. DNA for the CDR3: TGCGCCAGCAGCCCCGCCCGGGGGGAGACCCAGTACTTC. Protein: CASSPARGETQYF.

CDR3 residues: CASSATNEKLFF. CDR3 DNA: TGTGCCAGCAGCGCAACTAATGAAAAACTGTTTTTT. The V gene is TRBV6-5, the J gene TRBJ1-4; D call uncertain. Per the germline V gene, CDR1 is MNHEY and CDR2 is SVGAGI. The CDR3 runs to 12 residues. Deletions cut 6 bases from V and 0 bases from J, with 2 bases between.

The chain has TRBV20-1 and TRBJ2-6, with a tentative D call TRBD1 (5 bases). V lost 3 bases, J lost 1 base, and 7 bases lay in between. The CDR3 is made up of 14 amino acids. CDR1 and CDR2 from the germline V gene are DFQATT and SNEGSKA (reference sequence). DNA for the CDR3: TGCAGTGCTAGTTCAGGGTCTGGGGCCAACGTCCTGACTTTC. It translates to CSASSGSGANVLTF.

The gene calls are TRBV7-2 and TRBJ2-7, with D perhaps matching TRBD2 (5 bases). Germline V gene sequence: CDR1 SGHTA, CDR2 FQGNSA. Trimming removed 2 bases at V and 3 bases at J, with 11 bases between. This CDR3 spans 14 amino acids. The CDR3 sequence: CASSLTDSRYEQYF. CDR3 DNA: TGTGCCAGCAGCTTAACGGACTCGCGCTACGAGCAGTACTTC. Looking up the rest from reference TRBV7-2 and TRBJ2-7 gives the full variable domain: GAGVSQSPSNKVTEKGKDVELRCDPISGHTALYWYRQSLGQGLEFLIYFQGNSAPDKSGLPSDRFSAERTGGSVSTLTIQRTQQEDSAVYLCASSLTDSRYEQYFGPGTRLTVT.

This rearrangement joins TRBV27 to TRBJ1-1; TRBD1 is a possible D gene (5 bases). Germline values: CDR1 MNHEY, CDR2 SMNVEV (reference sequence). The CDR3 consists of 14 residues. Between the trimmed V and J ends, which lost 2 bases and 5 bases, there was a span of 12 bases. CDR3 nucleotides: TGTGCCAGCAGTTTAATGCGGACACAGACTGAAGCTTTCTTT. It is translated as CASSLMRTQTEAFF.

This CDR3 reads CASRTRGQGNTEAFF. DNA for the CDR3: TGTGCCAGCAGGACCCGGGGACAGGGGAACACTGAAGCTTTCTTT. J is TRBJ1-1 and V is TRBV28, with TRBD1 matching 9 bases. Germline V CDR1 and CDR2: MDHEN, SYDVKM. This CDR3 has 15 residues. J lost 1 base, V lost 6 bases, and 6 bases had no gene match.

The chain couples TRBV7-2 to TRBJ1-4; 10 nucleotides match TRBD1. Germline V gives CDR1 SGHTA, CDR2 FQGNSA. The trim removed 5 bases at V and 0 bases at J, leaving 3 bases unmatched. This CDR3 is 16 amino acids long. Here the CDR3 reads CASSQTGGATNEKLFF. DNA of the CDR3: TGTGCCAGCAGCCAGACAGGGGGCGCAACTAATGAAAAACTGTTTTTT.

V usage is TRBV23-1 and J usage is TRBJ2-6; 7 positions agree with TRBD1. TRBV23-1 belongs to the ORF category, with a function that is uncertain. The CDR3 covers 21 residues. V was pared by 0 bases and J by 1 base, with 15 bases of the junction left unmatched. DNA for the CDR3: TGCGCCAGCAGTCAATCTGGGGACAGAGGAAGGATAAAGTCTGGGGCCAACGTCCTGACTTTC. Its translation: CASSQSGDRGRIKSGANVLTF.

This clone was found a few times. This sequence joins TRBV10-2 and TRBJ2-2; 9 positions match TRBD2. With 2 bases clipped from V and 15 bases from J, the junction kept 10 bases outside the gene matches. In germline, CDR1 is WSHSY, CDR2 SAAADI. CDR3 length equals 14 residues. CDR3 nucleotides: TGCGCCAGCAGTGAGGCGGGAGGGCCTCATGGGGTGTTTTTT. It codes for CASSEAGGPHGVFF.

This clone was recorded a few times. V and J are TRBV7-9 and TRBJ1-4, with a weak D call TRBD1 (5 bases). Trimming removed 2 bases from V and 8 bases from J, with 15 bases in between. This CDR3 spans 15 amino acids. Germline-derived CDR1 and CDR2 are SEHNR and FQNEAQ (reference sequence). In DNA, the CDR3 is TGTGCCAGCAGCTTAAATGTCGGGACGGCCGAAAAACTGTTTTTT. Its translation is CASSLNVGTAEKLFF.

The chain recombines TRBV3-1 (or the pseudogene TRBV3-2) with TRBJ2-7; 11 bases line up with TRBD2. Germline trimming cut 1 base from V and 4 bases from J; bases unmatched to any gene: 3. Germline CDR1 is LGHDT and CDR2 is YNNKEL (reference sequence). The CDR3 totals 15 residues. The CDR3 bases are TGTGCCAGCAGCCAAGGGCCTAGCGGGGGGTACGAGCAGTACTTC. Translating it yields CASSQGPSGGYEQYF.

The J gene is TRBJ2-1, the V gene TRBV2, with 7 bases lining up with TRBD1. This CDR3 has 14 amino acids. In germline, CDR1 is SNHLY, CDR2 FYNNEI. V shed 6 bases, J shed 7 bases, and the junction held 9 bases outside the gene matches. For the CDR3, the DNA is TGTGCCAGCAGCAGACAGGGATGGCCTAATGAGCAGTTCTTC. Encoded protein: CASSRQGWPNEQFF.

The V gene is TRBV5-4, the J gene TRBJ2-1; 9 bases map to TRBD2. Germline V gene sequence: CDR1 SGHNT, CDR2 YYREEE (reference sequence). V gave up 4 bases and J gave up 4 bases; unmatched junction bases: 6. The CDR3 runs 15 residues. CDR3 in amino acids: CASSAGGGRYNEQFF. The DNA for the CDR3 is TGTGCCAGCAGCGCGGGAGGGGGCAGGTACAATGAGCAGTTCTTC. The full variable domain, its missing parts supplied by reference TRBV5-4 and TRBJ2-1, is ETGVTQSPTHLIKTRGQQVTLRCSSQSGHNTVSWYQQALGQGPQFIFQYYREEENGRGNFPPRFSGLQFPNYSSELNVNALELDDSALYLCASSAGGGRYNEQFFGPGTRLTVL.

The rearrangement links TRBV28 to TRBJ1-2, with 9 positions matching TRBD1. This CDR3 comprises 12 residues. With 8 bases clipped from V and 6 bases from J, the junction kept 4 bases outside the gene matches. Germline V gene lookup returns CDR1 MDHEN and CDR2 SYDVKM. The CDR3 sequence is CASVGQGHGYTF. The CDR3 DNA sequence: TGTGCCAGCGTGGGACAGGGCCATGGCTACACCTTC.

The chain couples TRBV3-1 (or the pseudogene TRBV3-2) to TRBJ2-2; 8 nucleotides align to TRBD1. The length of the CDR3 is 16 residues. J lost 8 bases, V lost 4 bases, and 12 bases had no gene match. Germline-derived CDR1 and CDR2 are LGHDT and YNNKEL (reference sequence). The CDR3 sequence: CASSPRGRQGLGELFF. As DNA, the CDR3 is TGTGCCAGCAGCCCAAGGGGGAGACAGGGGCTAGGGGAGCTGTTTTTT.

This chain links TRBV5-1 with TRBJ1-5, with 9 bases fitting TRBD1. Germline V gene lookup returns CDR1 SGHRS and CDR2 YFSETQ. The CDR3 has 16 amino acids. V was pared by 4 bases and J by 2 bases, with 7 bases of the junction left unmatched. The CDR3 is CASSETGGAGNQPQHF. The CDR3 nucleotides read TGCGCCAGCAGCGAAACAGGGGGCGCGGGCAATCAGCCCCAGCATTTT. Using reference TRBV5-1 and TRBJ1-5 for the parts outside the CDR3, the full variable domain is KAGVTQTPRYLIKTRGQQVTLSCSPISGHRSVSWYQQTPGQGLQFLFEYFSETQRNKGNFPGRFSGRQFSNSRSEMNVSTLELGDSALYLCASSETGGAGNQPQHFGDGTRLSIL.

The V call is TRBV29-1, the J call TRBJ2-7; D remains ambiguous. The V gene lost 4 bases and the J gene lost 6 bases, with 19 bases spanning the gap. This CDR3 spans 14 amino acids. Germline values: CDR1 SQVTM, CDR2 ANQGSEA. The CDR3 spells CSVARAPDGGEQYF. The CDR3 DNA reads as TGCAGCGTTGCCCGGGCCCCTGATGGCGGCGAGCAGTACTTC.

V is TRBV19 and J is TRBJ1-2; 9 bases match TRBD1. V lost 5 bases, J lost 4 bases, and 8 bases stayed unmatched. The CDR3 sequence is 15 residues long. CDR1 and CDR2 (germline): LNHDA, SQIVND (reference sequence). CDR3 sequence (DNA): TGTGCCAGTAGTCCCACGGGACAGGGACTCTATGGCTACACCTTC. It is translated as CASSPTGQGLYGYTF.

As DNA, the CDR3 is TGTGCCAGCAGCCAAGAGTACGGGGGAGGGCAGCCCCAGCATTTT. Its translation: CASSQEYGGGQPQHF. This chain connects TRBV3-1 (or the pseudogene TRBV3-2) to TRBJ1-5; possibly TRBD1 for D (5 bases). The germline CDR1 and CDR2 sequences are LGHDT and YNNKEL (reference sequence). V was clipped by 0 bases and J by 7 bases, with 13 bases between them. This CDR3 region has 15 residues.

The chain combines TRBV19 with TRBJ2-5; D possibly corresponds to TRBD2 (7 bases). The CDR3 has 15 residues. CDR1 and CDR2 (germline): LNHDA, SQIVND (reference sequence). The V and J ends lost 2 bases and 4 bases respectively, with 14 bases between them. CDR3 region: CASSIYRGAGETQYF. The CDR3 DNA reads TGTGCCAGTAGTATATATCGGGGGGCCGGAGAGACCCAGTACTTC.